This T cell receptor (beta chain) was captured by sequencing in a study of synovial regulatory T cells in juvenile arthritis. Median age around 12 years (2.4-22.9); median disease duration approximately 7 years (0.2-19.1). The protocol was immunoSEQ multiplex PCR, while the TCRdb copy is restricted to in-frame clones and leaves out a portion. The sample is made up of around 10,000 clones, and the top ten hold over 0.75% of it. This CDR3 is built from 16 residues. The DNA is unrecorded. CDR1 and CDR2 (germline): MGHRA, YSYEKL. Source material: Treg cells from blood. Subset indicated: remaining (HLA-DR-negative) circulating blood Treg cells. The rearrangement links TRBV4-1 to TRBJ1-4; without DNA, the TCRdb call of TRBD1 cannot be checked. The receptor's source is a donor aged 2-30 years with juvenile idiopathic arthritis. The CDR3 here is CASSPQHGTGFEKLFF.